This T cell receptor beta chain comes out of a study of OX40 agonist ivuxolimab in advanced cancers. The overall study: Participants, 75% to 85% male, averaged around 64 years of age, ranging from about 20 to 80. General observations from the study: CD8+ T cells were the subset that, on average, had more expanded clones than CD4+. In the 0.1 to 3.0 mg/kg range, CD4+ and CD8+ blood T cells had expanded clonally by week 6. Certain nonresponders likewise exhibited a low normalized T-cell clonal expansion.

This CDR3 has 14 residues. V was cut by 3 bases and J by 1 base, with 4 bases left in between. Germline values: CDR1 LNHDA, CDR2 SQIVND (reference sequence). On this clone itself: Its antigen is unidentified.

Data came from immunoSEQ multiplex PCR; TCRdb stores just in-frame clones and leaves some out. The table records under 75,000 clones, 92% of them present only once. The sequence was collected from an adult with an advanced solid tumor such as melanoma, head and neck, liver or kidney cancer. The chain couples TRBV19 to TRBJ2-6; D unresolved. The material sequenced was CD4+ or CD8+ T cells sorted from blood, taken in a trial of the OX40 agonist ivuxolimab. This chain's CDR3 is CASSMTSGANVLTF. The CDR3 coding sequence is TGTGCCAGTAGTATGACGTCTGGGGCCAACGTCCTGACTTTC. Based on the CDR3 plus reference TRBV19 and TRBJ2-6, the full variable domain is DGGITQSPKYLFRKEGQNVTLSCEQNLNHDAMYWYRQDPGQGLRLIYYSQIVNDFQKGDIAEGYSVSREKKESFPLTVTSAQKNPTAFYLCASSMTSGANVLTFGAGSRLTVL.